This T cell receptor beta chain derives from a study of cytotoxic CD8 clonotypes in ibrutinib-treated CLL. Turning to the study itself: Among the samples, the mean was about 260,000 productive templates and fewer than 95,000 productive rearrangements.

Clones were read by immunoSEQ multiplex PCR, and TCRdb kept only the in-frame ones, dropping some. This repertoire shows roughly 250,000 clones, roughly 70% found once; its top ten account for roughly 15%. This clone was counted a single time. Between the trimmed V and J ends, which lost 7 bases and 3 bases, there was a span of 12 bases. Per the germline V gene, CDR1 is MDHEN and CDR2 is SYDVKM. The length of the CDR3 is 13 residues. The chain uses TRBV28 and TRBJ1-1; no firm D call. The TCR originated in a human donor with chronic lymphocytic leukemia. Source: PBMCs, taken after 24 months of ibrutinib treatment. Here the CDR3 DNA reads TGTGCCAGCACCAACTCAATCTACACTGAAGCTTTCTTT. Translating gives CASTNSIYTEAFF. The whole variable domain, filled in from reference TRBV28 and TRBJ1-1, reads DVKVTQSSRYLVKRTGEKVFLECVQDMDHENMFWYRQDPGLGLRLIYFSYDVKMKEKGDIPEGYSVSREKKERFSLILESASTNQTSMYLCASTNSIYTEAFFGQGTRLTVV.